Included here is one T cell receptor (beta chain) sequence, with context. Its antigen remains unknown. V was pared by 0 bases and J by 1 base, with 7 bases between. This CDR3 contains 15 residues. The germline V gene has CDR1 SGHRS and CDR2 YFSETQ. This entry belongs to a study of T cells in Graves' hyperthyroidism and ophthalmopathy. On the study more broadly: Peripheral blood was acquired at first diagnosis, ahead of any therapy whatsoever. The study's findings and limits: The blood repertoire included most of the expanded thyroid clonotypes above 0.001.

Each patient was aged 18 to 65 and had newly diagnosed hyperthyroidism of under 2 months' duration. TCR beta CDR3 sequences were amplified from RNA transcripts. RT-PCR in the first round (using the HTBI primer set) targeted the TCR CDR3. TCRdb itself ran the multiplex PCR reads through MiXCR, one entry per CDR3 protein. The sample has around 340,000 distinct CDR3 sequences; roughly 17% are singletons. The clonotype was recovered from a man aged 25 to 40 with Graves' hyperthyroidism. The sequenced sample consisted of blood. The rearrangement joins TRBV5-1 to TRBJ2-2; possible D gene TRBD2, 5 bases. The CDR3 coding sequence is TGCGCCAGCAGCTTGGCCCGGGGGAACACCGGGGAGCTGTTTTTT. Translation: CASSLARGNTGELFF.